The 26 T cell receptor beta chains given below trace back to one sample, sequenced in a study of blood T cells in healthy people across ages. Together with a sample-barcoded 5' primer, a J-beta primer mix was included in a second PCR lasting roughly 6 to 12 cycles. One entry per CDR3 protein results from TCRdb running MiXCR on the 5' RACE reads. The table records 650,000 or so distinct CDR3 sequences, under 65% of them present only once. The sample taken for sequencing was blood. These receptors all come from a woman older than 75 in good health.

The chain employs TRBV28 and TRBJ1-2; 9 nucleotides line up with TRBD1. Germline-derived CDR1 and CDR2 are MDHEN and SYDVKM. J was trimmed by 1 base and V by 1 base; bases with no gene match: 7. The CDR3 is made up of 17 amino acids. The CDR3 DNA sequence: TGTGCCAGCAGTTTATACTTTGGGGACAGGGATAACTATGGCTACACCTTC. It translates to CASSLYFGDRDNYGYTF.

This chain links TRBV6-6 with TRBJ2-4, with TRBD1 identical over 9 bases. The assigned J gene may be wrong: the sequence end matches TRBJ2-7 better. Germline CDR1 is MNHNY and CDR2 is SVGAGI (reference sequence). The length of the CDR3 is 15 residues. As DNA, the CDR3 is TGTGCCAGCAGTTACGAGACAGGGGGATCAGACGAGCAGTACTTC. Translated, it gives CASSYETGGSDEQYF.

The CDR3 loop reads CASSATSGEFSEQYF. The CDR3 region has the DNA TGTGCCAGCAGTGCGACTAGCGGGGAATTTAGCGAGCAGTACTTC. V gene TRBV7-9 combines with J gene TRBJ2-7; 11 bases align to TRBD2. V was clipped by 6 bases and J by 6 bases; unmatched bases: 10. Per the germline V gene, CDR1 is SEHNR and CDR2 is FQNEAQ (reference sequence). CDR3 length equals 15 residues.

On this clonotype itself: A much larger clone differs from this one at a single base, so this may be a read error. This chain connects TRBV9 to TRBJ2-1; possible D gene TRBD1, 6 bases. Germline loops: CDR1 SGDLS, CDR2 YYNGEE. CDR3 length: 10 amino acids. V lost 7 bases, J lost 8 bases, and 7 bases lay in between. CDR3 nucleotides: TGTGCCAGCGAGGGGGATGAGCAGTTCTTC. Encoded protein: CASEGDEQFF.

This rearrangement joins TRBV20-1 to TRBJ2-3; no clear D gene. Germline CDR1 reads DFQATT; CDR2 reads SNEGSKA (reference sequence). CDR3 length: 18 residues. Trimming cost V 0 bases and J 0 bases, with 19 bases left between them. The DNA of the CDR3 is TGCAGTGCTAGAGATGGATTTAGCCGATCCCATAGCACAGATACGCAGTATTTT. This encodes CSARDGFSRSHSTDTQYF.

This clonotype was counted at least ten times. The chain couples TRBV7-9 to TRBJ2-7; perhaps TRBD2 as D (7 bases). CDR3 length equals 17 residues. V lost 3 bases and J 0 bases, leaving 18 bases between the germline ends. The germline gives CDR1 SEHNR, CDR2 FQNEAQ (reference sequence). The CDR3 is CASSFALGGGSSYEQYF. In DNA, the CDR3 is TGTGCCAGCAGCTTCGCCCTTGGGGGCGGGAGCTCCTACGAGCAGTACTTC. Combining the CDR3 with reference TRBV7-9 and TRBJ2-7 gives the whole variable domain DTGVSQNPRHKITKRGQNVTFRCDPISEHNRLYWYRQTLGQGPEFLTYFQNEAQLEKSRLLSDRFSAERPKGSFSTLEIQRTEQGDSAMYLCASSFALGGGSSYEQYFGPGTRLTVT.

V and J are TRBV11-2 and TRBJ1-3; no clear D gene. The V and J ends lost 1 base and 0 bases respectively, with 13 bases between them. Germline CDR1 SGHAT, CDR2 FQNNGV. The CDR3 runs 17 residues. CDR3 region: CASSLARTGHSGNTIYF. The CDR3 DNA reads as TGTGCCAGCAGCTTAGCGCGGACGGGCCACTCTGGAAACACCATATATTTT.

This clonotype was observed a handful of times. This chain uses TRBV28 with TRBJ2-3; D uncertain. V was trimmed by 3 bases and J by 4 bases, leaving 11 bases between them. Germline V gives CDR1 MDHEN, CDR2 SYDVKM. The length of the CDR3 is 14 residues. The CDR3, as DNA: TGTGCCAGCAGTTTCCCATCCCGGTCAGATACGCAGTATTTT. It specifies CASSFPSRSDTQYF.

In the case of this clonotype: A read error may be the cause here, since a much bigger clone is one base away. The rearrangement uses TRBV28 and TRBJ2-7, with D possibly being TRBD1 (6 bases). There are 14 residues in the CDR3. Looked up from germline, CDR1 is MDHEN and CDR2 is SYDVKM. The CDR3 DNA is TGTGCCGGCAGTGGGGCCGGGACATCCTACGAGCAGTACTTC. Its translation is CAGSGAGTSYEQYF.

This chain joins TRBV20-1 and TRBJ2-5; 8 bases are a match to TRBD2. Germline V gene data show CDR1 as DFQATT and CDR2 as SNEGSKA (reference sequence). J gave up 11 bases and V 5 bases, and 16 bases lay outside the gene matches. This CDR3 has 14 amino acids. The CDR3 DNA follows: TGCAGTGCTCCCAACCCGGGGGGGCCGGATGAGCAGTACTTC. It encodes CSAPNPGGPDEQYF.

This clonotype was seen a few times. A single base separates this from a much larger clone, so it may be a read error. V and J are TRBV6-6 and TRBJ1-1; weak D call: TRBD1 (6 bases). The CDR3 has 17 amino acids. Germline values: CDR1 MNHNY, CDR2 SVGAGI (reference sequence). CDR3 sequence: CASSYSQGEVMNTGAFF. DNA for the CDR3: TGTGCCAGCAGTTACTCACAGGGTGAAGTTATGAACACTGGAGCTTTCTTT.

At least ten counts were recorded for this clonotype. The chain couples TRBV3-1 to TRBJ2-4, with TRBD1 matching over 9 bases. The CDR3 is 15 residues long. The V gene's germline CDR1 is LGHDT and CDR2 YNNKEL (reference sequence). Trimming cost V 4 bases and J 5 bases; bases outside gene matches: 6. CDR3 nucleotides: TGTGCCAGCAGCCGAGGCAGGGACAGGGAAAACATTCAGTACTTC. It encodes CASSRGRDRENIQYF.

The V and J genes are TRBV6-1 and TRBJ2-3; 10 bases are a match to TRBD2. CDR3 length: 17 amino acids. CDR1 is MNHNS and CDR2 is SASEGT in the germline V gene. V trimming: 6 bases; J trimming: 2 bases; junction bases outside the gene matches: 11. The CDR3 here is CASRAPQSGGDTDTQYF. In DNA, the CDR3 is TGTGCCAGCAGGGCCCCCCAAAGCGGGGGGGACACAGATACGCAGTATTTT.

The chain joins TRBV12-3 or TRBV12-4 to TRBJ2-5, with D perhaps given as TRBD1 or TRBD2 (5 bases each). Trimming removed 5 bases from V and 0 bases from J, with 13 bases in between. The CDR3 is 15 residues long. In nucleotides, the CDR3 is TGTGCCAGCAGTACACCGGGACGACACCAAGAGACCCAGTACTTC. It codes for CASSTPGRHQETQYF.

The chain recombines TRBV29-1 with TRBJ2-5; tentative D call: TRBD2 (6 bases). V lost 7 bases and J lost 2, with 23 bases in between. Germline CDR1 SQVTM, CDR2 ANQGSEA. CDR3 length equals 16 residues. The CDR3 DNA follows: TGCAGCGGCCGACAGAAGACCTGGGGGGTACAAGAGACCCAGTACTTC. Translating it yields CSGRQKTWGVQETQYF.

This clonotype was seen many times. The chain carries TRBV9 and TRBJ2-7; 7 bases map to TRBD2. The CDR3 loop spans 13 amino acids. The V gene end was trimmed by 6 bases and the J gene end by 1 base; junction bases not matched to a gene: 4. The germline V gene has CDR1 SGDLS and CDR2 YYNGEE. This CDR3 reads CASNREDSYEQYF. DNA of the CDR3: TGTGCCAGCAACCGGGAGGATTCCTACGAGCAGTACTTC.

The rearrangement joins TRBV6-6 to TRBJ2-3; TRBD1 aligns across 7 bases. CDR1 and CDR2 from the germline V gene are MNHNY and SVGAGI (reference sequence). The CDR3 is 14 residues long. V was clipped by 6 bases and J by 2 bases; unmatched bases: 5. The CDR3 DNA reads TGTGCCAGCAGAATCGGACAGGTCACAGATACGCAGTATTTT. Its translation: CASRIGQVTDTQYF.

This clonotype was recorded many times. This chain uses TRBV12-3 or TRBV12-4 with TRBJ2-1; D perhaps matches TRBD1 (5 bases). The length of the CDR3 is 14 residues. The V end lost 4 bases, the J end lost 6 bases, and 13 bases lay between the germline ends. As DNA, the CDR3 is TGTGCCAGCAGTTATCTCGGCAGGGCCAATGAGCAGTTCTTC. It codes for CASSYLGRANEQFF.

The chain recombines TRBV15 with TRBJ1-2; weak D call: TRBD1 (5 bases). This CDR3 has 13 amino acids. CDR1 is LNHNV, CDR2 YYDKDF, per germline (reference sequence). Deletions cut 8 bases from V and 4 bases from J, with 14 bases between. CDR3 sequence (DNA): TGTGCCACCCAAGCGGAGACAGCCTATGGCTACACCTTC. Translating gives CATQAETAYGYTF.

The chain has TRBV12-3 or TRBV12-4 and TRBJ1-5, with TRBD1 as a possible D gene (5 bases). CDR3 length equals 14 residues. Trimming left V 1 base short and J 5 bases short, with 9 bases between. CDR3 nucleotides: TGTGCCAGCAGTTTAGTATCAGGGTATCAGCCCCAGCATTTT. The encoded protein is CASSLVSGYQPQHF.

The table lists this clonotype with a count of one. The rearrangement joins TRBV6-5 to TRBJ1-1, with unresolved D. Germline V gene lookup returns CDR1 MNHEY and CDR2 SVGAGI. The V end was cut by 6 bases, the J end by 2 bases, with 7 bases between. This CDR3 contains 12 residues. The CDR3 nucleotides are TGTGCCAGCAGCCGCGCTAACACTGAAGCTTTCTTT. Translated: CASSRANTEAFF.

CDR3 DNA sequence: TGTGCCAGCAGACAAGGGAACTCTGGGGCCAACGTCCTGACTTTC. Its protein product is CASRQGNSGANVLTF. The rearrangement links TRBV6-5 to TRBJ2-6; the D is unclear. The V gene's germline CDR1 is MNHEY and CDR2 SVGAGI. The CDR3 contains 15 residues. Trimming removed 6 bases at V and 0 bases at J, with 9 bases between.

The count of this clonotype is one. A clone one base away is much larger, so this may be a read error. The genes are TRBV4-2 and TRBJ2-5; 7 positions match TRBD2. The CDR3 totals 14 residues. The J segment lost 11 bases and the V segment lost 1 base, leaving 10 bases of the junction unmatched. In germline, CDR1 is LGHNA, CDR2 YNFKEQ. CDR3 residues: CASSQVGGSDEQYF. The CDR3 DNA is TGTGCCAGCAGCCAAGTTGGCGGGAGCGATGAGCAGTACTTC.

This clonotype was counted at least ten times. The chain combines TRBV5-1 with TRBJ1-2; D unclear. CDR1 SGHRS and CDR2 YFSETQ come from the germline V gene. V lost 1 base and J 2 bases, leaving 15 bases between the germline ends. There are 16 residues in the CDR3. CDR3 sequence (DNA): TGCGCCAGCAGCTTGCTCGAAGCGGCGAGAAACTATGGCTACACCTTC. Translation: CASSLLEAARNYGYTF. Together with reference TRBV5-1 and TRBJ1-2, the CDR3 gives the full variable domain: KAGVTQTPRYLIKTRGQQVTLSCSPISGHRSVSWYQQTPGQGLQFLFEYFSETQRNKGNFPGRFSGRQFSNSRSEMNVSTLELGDSALYLCASSLLEAARNYGYTFGSGTRLTVV.

Many counts were recorded for this clonotype. V usage is TRBV3-1 and J usage is TRBJ1-5; D not resolved. The CDR3 has 15 residues. The germline V gene has CDR1 LGHDT and CDR2 YNNKEL (reference sequence). The V gene lost 4 bases and the J gene lost 7 bases, with 17 bases spanning the gap. Here the CDR3 reads CASSLGPQPRQPQHF. CDR3 coding DNA: TGTGCCAGCAGCCTCGGACCTCAACCCCGGCAGCCCCAGCATTTT.

Notes on this clonotype: At one end, the junction sequence differs from germline, possibly due to a read error. The rearrangement links TRBV3-1 to TRBJ1-6; TRBD1 might be the D (6 bases). CDR1 LGHDT and CDR2 YNNKEL come from the germline V gene (reference sequence). This CDR3 region has 14 residues. The CDR3 reads CASRQAGVRSPLHF. Here the CDR3 DNA reads TGTGCCAGCAGACAAGCAGGGGTCAGGTCACCCCTCCACTTT.